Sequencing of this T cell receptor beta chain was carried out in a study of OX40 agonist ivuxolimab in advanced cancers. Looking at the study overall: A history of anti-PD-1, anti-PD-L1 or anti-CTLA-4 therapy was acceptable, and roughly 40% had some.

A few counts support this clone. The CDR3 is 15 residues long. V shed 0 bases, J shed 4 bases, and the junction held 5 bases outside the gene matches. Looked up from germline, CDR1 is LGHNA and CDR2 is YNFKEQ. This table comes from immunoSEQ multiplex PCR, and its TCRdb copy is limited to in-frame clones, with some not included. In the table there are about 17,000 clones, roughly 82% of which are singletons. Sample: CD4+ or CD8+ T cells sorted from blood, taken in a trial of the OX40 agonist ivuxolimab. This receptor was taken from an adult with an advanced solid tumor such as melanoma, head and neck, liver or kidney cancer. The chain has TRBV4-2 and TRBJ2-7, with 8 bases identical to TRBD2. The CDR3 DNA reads TGTGCCAGCAGCCAAGATGCGGGAGGTTGGTACGAGCAGTACTTC. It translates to CASSQDAGGWYEQYF.